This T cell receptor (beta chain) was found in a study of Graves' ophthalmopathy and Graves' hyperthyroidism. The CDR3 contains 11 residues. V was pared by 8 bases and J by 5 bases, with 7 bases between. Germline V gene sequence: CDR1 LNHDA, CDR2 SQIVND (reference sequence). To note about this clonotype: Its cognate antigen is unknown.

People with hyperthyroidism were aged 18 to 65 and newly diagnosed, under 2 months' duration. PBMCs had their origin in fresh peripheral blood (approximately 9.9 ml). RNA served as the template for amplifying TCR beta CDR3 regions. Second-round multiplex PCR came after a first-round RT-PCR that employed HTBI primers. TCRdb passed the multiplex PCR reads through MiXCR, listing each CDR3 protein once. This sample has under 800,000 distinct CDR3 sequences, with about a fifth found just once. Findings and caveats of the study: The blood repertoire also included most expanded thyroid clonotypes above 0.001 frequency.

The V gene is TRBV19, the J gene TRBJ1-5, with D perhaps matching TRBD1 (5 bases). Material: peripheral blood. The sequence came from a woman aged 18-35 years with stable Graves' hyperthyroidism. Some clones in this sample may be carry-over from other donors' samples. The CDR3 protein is CASGAYQPQHF. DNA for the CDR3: TGTGCCAGTGGGGCCTATCAGCCCCAGCATTTT.